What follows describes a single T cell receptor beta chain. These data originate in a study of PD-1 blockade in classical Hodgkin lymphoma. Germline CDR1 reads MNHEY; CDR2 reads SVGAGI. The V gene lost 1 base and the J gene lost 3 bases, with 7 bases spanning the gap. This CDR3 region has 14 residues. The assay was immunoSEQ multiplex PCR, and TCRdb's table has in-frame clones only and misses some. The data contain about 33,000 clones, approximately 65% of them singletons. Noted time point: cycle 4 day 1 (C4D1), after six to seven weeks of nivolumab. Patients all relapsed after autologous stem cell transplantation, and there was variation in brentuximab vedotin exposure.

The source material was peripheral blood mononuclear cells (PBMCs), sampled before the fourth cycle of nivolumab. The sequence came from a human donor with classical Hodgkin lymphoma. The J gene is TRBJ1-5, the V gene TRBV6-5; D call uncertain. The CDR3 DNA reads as TGTGCCAGCAGTTACTGGGGTCCCAATCAGCCCCAGCATTTT. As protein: CASSYWGPNQPQHF.